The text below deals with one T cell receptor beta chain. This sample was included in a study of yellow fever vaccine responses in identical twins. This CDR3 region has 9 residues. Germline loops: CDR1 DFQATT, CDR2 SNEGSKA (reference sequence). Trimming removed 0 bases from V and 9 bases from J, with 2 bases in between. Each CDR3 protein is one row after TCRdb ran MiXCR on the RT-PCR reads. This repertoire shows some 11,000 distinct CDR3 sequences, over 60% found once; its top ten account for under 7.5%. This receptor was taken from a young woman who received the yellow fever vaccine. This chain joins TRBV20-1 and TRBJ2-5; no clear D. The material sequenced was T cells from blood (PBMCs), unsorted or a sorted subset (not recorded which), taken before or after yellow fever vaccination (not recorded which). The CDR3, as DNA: TGCAGTGCTAGAGACTCCCAGTACTTC. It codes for CSARDSQYF.